This entry lists 21 T cell receptor beta chains sequenced from one sample in a study of PD-L1 blockade in urothelial cancer. As to time point: peripheral blood 6 weeks after treatment start. Profiling relied on immunoSEQ multiplex PCR, and the TCRdb table lists in-frame clones only, not all of them. The sample has 35,000 to 55,000 clones, about 80% seen once. The sample consisted of PBMCs, taken around atezolizumab (anti-PD-L1) treatment. All receptors derive from a man aged 55 to 69 with urothelial cancer.

The chain couples TRBV28 to TRBJ1-2, with 8 bases aligning to TRBD1. After removal of 5 bases from V and 4 bases from J, the junction contained 6 bases not matched to a gene. The CDR3 totals 14 residues. The germline gives CDR1 MDHEN, CDR2 SYDVKM. The CDR3 DNA is TGTGCCAGCAGTCCGTGGACAGGGTCCTATGGCTACACCTTC. This sequence encodes CASSPWTGSYGYTF.

This chain links TRBV7-9 with TRBJ2-7; TRBD2 matches at 7 bases. The CDR3 sequence is 15 residues long. After removal of 1 base from V and 0 bases from J, the junction contained 3 bases not matched to a gene. The germline V gene encodes CDR1 SEHNR and CDR2 FQNEAQ (reference sequence). The CDR3 DNA reads as TGTGCCAGCAGCTTAGGGCGGGACTACTCCTACGAGCAGTACTTC. Its protein is CASSLGRDYSYEQYF.

The chain links TRBV7-2 to TRBJ2-1; TRBD2 matches 10 bases. Per the germline V gene, CDR1 is SGHTA and CDR2 is FQGNSA. The CDR3 runs 15 residues. The J segment lost 4 bases and the V segment lost 5 bases, leaving 5 bases of the junction unmatched. The DNA of the CDR3 is TGTGCCAGCAGCCCAGGAGCGGGGGGGTACAATGAGCAGTTCTTC. Translation gives CASSPGAGGYNEQFF.

The genes are TRBV6-5 and TRBJ1-1, with D hard to call. Germline-derived CDR1 and CDR2 are MNHEY and SVGAGI. There are 14 residues in the CDR3. V lost 5 bases, J lost 3 bases, and 13 bases lay in between. Here the CDR3 reads CASSPDPPDTEAFF. The CDR3 DNA sequence: TGTGCCAGCAGTCCTGATCCACCGGACACTGAAGCTTTCTTT.

This rearrangement joins TRBV27 to TRBJ1-1, with TRBD1 identical over 10 bases. With 2 bases clipped from V and 3 bases from J, the junction kept 6 bases outside the gene matches. The germline V gene encodes CDR1 MNHEY and CDR2 SMNVEV (reference sequence). The CDR3 totals 16 residues. The CDR3 sequence is CASSLQGQGMDTEAFF. The CDR3 DNA is TGTGCCAGCAGTTTACAGGGACAGGGGATGGACACTGAAGCTTTCTTT.

The sample holds a few counts of this clone. The chain couples TRBV30 to TRBJ1-1; 7 bases are a match to TRBD1. The CDR3 length is 13 residues. Germline assignment: CDR1 GTSNPN and CDR2 SVGIG (reference sequence). With 5 bases clipped from V and 0 bases from J, the junction kept 3 bases outside the gene matches. The CDR3 loop is CAWGQDVNTEAFF. CDR3 nucleotide sequence: TGTGCCTGGGGACAGGATGTGAACACTGAAGCTTTCTTT.

The chain recombines TRBV6-5 with TRBJ1-5, with D possibly TRBD1 on 6 matching bases. V gave up 5 bases and J gave up 0 bases, with 11 bases separating them. This CDR3 has 15 amino acids. Germline lookup yields CDR1 MNHEY and CDR2 SVGAGI. The CDR3 nucleotides read TGTGCCAGCAGTGCCAGGGGCCGTAGCAATCAGCCCCAGCATTTT. Its translation: CASSARGRSNQPQHF.

The chain joins TRBV14 to TRBJ2-5; the match to TRBD1 covers 9 bases. With 0 bases clipped from V and 1 base from J, the junction kept 9 bases outside the gene matches. The CDR3 totals 18 residues. Per germline, CDR1 SGHDN and CDR2 FVKESK. The CDR3: CASSQEGRDRVVQETQYF. CDR3 coding DNA: TGTGCCAGCAGCCAAGAGGGACGGGACAGGGTGGTCCAAGAGACCCAGTACTTC.

This chain joins TRBV7-6 and TRBJ1-4, with TRBD1 matching over 7 bases. The germline V gene has CDR1 SGHVS and CDR2 FNYEAQ. This CDR3 region has 14 residues. Unmatched junction bases numbered 5, after V lost 5 bases and J lost 5 bases. The CDR3 loop reads CASSIRDSNEKLFF. The CDR3 bases are TGTGCCAGCAGCATACGGGACAGCAATGAAAAACTGTTTTTT.

V and J are TRBV11-2 and TRBJ2-7; a possible D gene is TRBD2 (5 bases). Trimming removed 4 bases at V and 0 bases at J, with 16 bases between. CDR3 length: 16 amino acids. Germline loops: CDR1 SGHAT, CDR2 FQNNGV. CDR3 in amino acids: CASSSLRWRASYEQYF. DNA for the CDR3: TGTGCCAGCAGCTCCCTGAGATGGCGGGCCTCCTACGAGCAGTACTTC.

J is TRBJ2-6 and V is TRBV18; 8 nucleotides line up with TRBD2. This CDR3 region has 19 residues. Germline assignment: CDR1 KGHSH and CDR2 LQKENI. V was pared by 6 bases and J by 0 bases, with 13 bases of the junction left unmatched. The CDR3 bases are TGTGCCAGCTCTACCGCGGGGGGCCCTCAGATCTCTGGGGCCAACGTCCTGACTTTC. Encoded protein: CASSTAGGPQISGANVLTF.

This clone appeared a single time. The chain joins TRBV15 to TRBJ2-1, with D unclear. The CDR3 has 14 residues. V lost 0 bases to trimming and J lost 6 bases, with 9 bases between them. Germline CDR1 is LNHNV and CDR2 is YYDKDF (reference sequence). CDR3 region: CATSRDLTGNEQFF. CDR3 bases: TGTGCCACCAGCAGAGACCTGACGGGCAATGAGCAGTTCTTC.

The chain links TRBV7-9 to TRBJ1-1, with a tentative D call TRBD1 (5 bases). Trimming left V 4 bases short and J 0 bases short, with 12 bases between. Germline lookup yields CDR1 SEHNR and CDR2 FQNEAQ (reference sequence). The CDR3 is made up of 15 amino acids. The CDR3 nucleotides read TGTGCCAGCAGCTACGCAGGGTTCATGAACACTGAAGCTTTCTTT. Its protein product is CASSYAGFMNTEAFF.

This clone occurred a few times. This chain links TRBV19 with TRBJ1-2; 7 positions match TRBD1. There are 14 residues in the CDR3. With 4 bases clipped from V and 6 bases from J, the junction kept 8 bases outside the gene matches. Germline values: CDR1 LNHDA, CDR2 SQIVND (reference sequence). The CDR3 loop reads CASSTGETGNGYTF. DNA of the CDR3: TGTGCCAGTAGTACCGGAGAGACAGGGAATGGCTACACCTTC.

The rearrangement joins TRBV6-5 to TRBJ1-2; a weak D match, TRBD1 (5 bases). With 6 bases removed from V and 2 bases from J, the gap between germline ends came to 13 bases. In germline, CDR1 is MNHEY, CDR2 SVGAGI. This CDR3 has 14 amino acids. The CDR3 region is CASSSGGSNYGYTF. CDR3 nucleotides: TGTGCCAGCAGCTCCGGGGGGAGCAACTATGGCTACACCTTC.

CDR3 protein: CASSRGQLAYEQYF. In DNA, the CDR3 is TGTGCCAGCAGTAGAGGACAGCTCGCCTACGAGCAGTACTTC. The chain joins TRBV28 to TRBJ2-7; tentatively, D is TRBD1 (6 bases). This CDR3 is built from 14 residues. Per the germline V gene, CDR1 is MDHEN and CDR2 is SYDVKM. V lost 5 bases and J 2 bases, leaving 13 bases between the germline ends.

V gene TRBV5-6 combines with J gene TRBJ2-5, with D tentatively TRBD2 (6 bases). Trimming took 0 bases from V and 4 from J, leaving 13 bases between them. CDR1 and CDR2 (germline): SGHDT, YYEEEE. CDR3 size: 15 residues. The CDR3 DNA follows: TGTGCCAGCAGCTTGGTGGGGGGAGAGGCAGAGACCCAGTACTTC. Its translation: CASSLVGGEAETQYF.

V usage is TRBV6-6 and J usage is TRBJ2-3; 8 nucleotides agree with TRBD2. V was clipped by 5 bases and J by 3 bases; unmatched bases: 7. CDR1 and CDR2 (germline): MNHNY, SVGAGI (reference sequence). The CDR3 is made up of 15 amino acids. The CDR3, as DNA: TGTGCCAGCAGTGATCGGGGGGGCCGTACAGATACGCAGTATTTT. Residues: CASSDRGGRTDTQYF.

The genes are TRBV2 and TRBJ2-7, with TRBD2 as a possible D gene (5 bases). Trimming took 8 bases from V and 7 from J, leaving 12 bases between them. Germline CDR1 and CDR2: SNHLY and FYNNEI. The CDR3 runs 11 residues. The CDR3 is CASGRTWEQYF. In DNA, the CDR3 is TGTGCCAGCGGACGGACTTGGGAGCAGTACTTC. Full variable domain (outside the CDR3, taken from reference TRBV2 and TRBJ2-7): EPEVTQTPSHQVTQMGQEVILRCVPISNHLYFYWYRQILGQKVEFLVSFYNNEISEKSEIFDDQFSVERPDGSNFTLKIRSTKLEDSAMYFCASGRTWEQYFGPGTRLTVT.

The chain recombines TRBV2 with TRBJ1-6; 10 bases are a match to TRBD1. The junction had 18 bases not matched to a gene; V was cut back by 8 bases and J by 8 bases. Germline CDR1 SNHLY, CDR2 FYNNEI. The length of the CDR3 is 18 residues. The CDR3 is CASEGPTGGRFRDSPLHF. CDR3 DNA sequence: TGTGCCAGCGAAGGTCCGACAGGGGGCAGATTCAGAGATTCACCCCTCCACTTT.

The V and J genes are TRBV28 and TRBJ2-1; 8 nucleotides line up with TRBD2. CDR1 and CDR2 (germline): MDHEN, SYDVKM. The CDR3 length is 15 residues. V was pared by 7 bases and J by 9 bases, with 14 bases of the junction left unmatched. As DNA, the CDR3 is TGTGCCAGCACTTCGCCCGGGGGGGGAGAGGGTGAGCAGTTCTTC. It specifies CASTSPGGGEGEQFF.